One sample yielded the 28 T cell receptor beta chains listed below, sequenced in a study of blood T cell repertoires in COVID-19. Profiling relied on immunoSEQ multiplex PCR, and the TCRdb table lists in-frame clones only, not all of them. The sample lists 390,000 or so clones, 90% occurring once. Sequencing used peripheral blood. Receptor source: a man between 18 and 35 years old with active or convalescent COVID-19.

The chain carries TRBV24-1 and TRBJ2-5; D is unclear. CDR3 size: 16 residues. Germline V lookup: CDR1 KGHDR, CDR2 SFDVKD. The V and J ends lost 0 bases and 2 bases respectively, with 12 bases between them. CDR3 residues: CATSDLPVDTQETQYF. CDR3 nucleotides: TGTGCCACCAGTGATTTGCCCGTTGACACTCAAGAGACCCAGTACTTC.

In DNA, the CDR3 is TGTGCCAGCAGCTTAGTTGGGGGACAGTTTAGCTTCGAGCAGTACTTC. Translation: CASSLVGGQFSFEQYF. The rearrangement uses TRBV7-2 and TRBJ2-7; TRBD1 aligns across 7 bases. Germline V CDR1 and CDR2: SGHTA, FQGNSA. Trimming at V came to 1 base and at J to 6 bases, leaving 12 bases not matched to a gene. The CDR3 loop spans 16 amino acids.

V is TRBV6-1 and J is TRBJ1-1; a weak D match, TRBD1 (6 bases). CDR1 and CDR2 from the germline V gene are MNHNS and SASEGT. The CDR3 has 15 amino acids. V lost 3 bases to trimming and J lost 10 bases, with 21 bases between them. In nucleotides, the CDR3 is TGTGCCAGCAGTGAGTTGGGCAGAACTCTCAGGGGAGCTTTCTTT. This translates into CASSELGRTLRGAFF.

This chain links TRBV7-2 with TRBJ1-3; 7 bases align to TRBD1. The V segment lost 3 bases and the J segment 0 bases; nucleotides outside the gene matches: 2. Germline V gene data show CDR1 as SGHTA and CDR2 as FQGNSA. There are 15 residues in the CDR3. The CDR3 DNA reads TGTGCCAGCAGCTTTGGGACAGTCTCTGGAAACACCATATATTTT. Its translation: CASSFGTVSGNTIYF. Drawing the rest from reference TRBV7-2 and TRBJ1-3, the complete variable domain is GAGVSQSPSNKVTEKGKDVELRCDPISGHTALYWYRQSLGQGLEFLIYFQGNSAPDKSGLPSDRFSAERTGGSVSTLTIQRTQQEDSAVYLCASSFGTVSGNTIYFGEGSWLTVV.

The rearrangement uses TRBV11-2 and TRBJ1-2, with D uncertain. The germline V gene encodes CDR1 SGHAT and CDR2 FQNNGV. V was clipped by 1 base and J by 4 bases, with 13 bases between them. This CDR3 is built from 15 residues. CDR3 nucleotide sequence: TGTGCCAGCAGCTTAGGGCCCGGTTCGGGCTATGGCTACACCTTC. It is translated as CASSLGPGSGYGYTF. The whole variable domain, filled in from reference TRBV11-2 and TRBJ1-2, reads EAGVAQSPRYKIIEKRQSVAFWCNPISGHATLYWYQQILGQGPKLLIQFQNNGVVDDSQLPKDRFSAERLKGVDSTLKIQPAKLEDSAVYLCASSLGPGSGYGYTFGSGTRLTVV.

The J gene is TRBJ2-3, the V gene TRBV6-5; D is unresolved. Trimming cost V 3 bases and J 0 bases, with 7 bases left between them. Germline V gene lookup returns CDR1 MNHEY and CDR2 SVGAGI. CDR3 length: 14 amino acids. The CDR3 loop reads CASSYDTSTDTQYF. The DNA for the CDR3 is TGTGCCAGCAGTTATGACACAAGCACAGATACGCAGTATTTT.

The chain couples TRBV12-3 or TRBV12-4 to TRBJ1-4, with 7 nucleotides matching TRBD1. The CDR3 loop spans 13 amino acids. V trimming: 6 bases; J trimming: 8 bases; junction bases outside the gene matches: 6. CDR3 coding DNA: TGTGCCAGCAGGGGACAGTCTTGGGAAAAACTGTTTTTT. Amino acids: CASRGQSWEKLFF.

This clone was detected once. The V and J genes are TRBV25-1 and TRBJ2-7; 7 bases are shared with TRBD1. The CDR3 spans 14 residues. V shed 6 bases, J shed 7 bases, and the junction held 12 bases outside the gene matches. Germline-derived CDR1 and CDR2 are MGHDK and SYGVNS. The CDR3 sequence: CASSDNRGIREQYF. The CDR3 DNA follows: TGTGCCAGCAGCGATAACAGGGGAATACGAGAGCAGTACTTC.

J is TRBJ2-1 and V is TRBV9, with D perhaps TRBD2 (6 bases). Germline CDR1 and CDR2: SGDLS and YYNGEE. The CDR3 runs 15 residues. Trimming pared 6 bases from V and 1 base from J, leaving 14 bases between. CDR3: CASTKFLASYNEQFF. The DNA for the CDR3 is TGTGCCAGCACCAAGTTCCTAGCGTCCTACAATGAGCAGTTCTTC.

The chain recombines TRBV9 with TRBJ1-2; D may be TRBD1 (6 bases). The length of the CDR3 is 15 residues. Trimming removed 0 bases from V and 6 bases from J, with 15 bases in between. Germline V gene sequence: CDR1 SGDLS, CDR2 YYNGEE. CDR3 bases: TGTGCCAGCAGCGTAGTAAACAGGGTGACGGATGGCTACACCTTC. Its translation is CASSVVNRVTDGYTF.

The chain combines TRBV15 with TRBJ2-5; 10 nucleotides agree with TRBD1. The CDR3 extends over 14 amino acids. Per germline, CDR1 LNHNV and CDR2 YYDKDF (reference sequence). V lost 5 bases, J lost 4 bases, and 4 bases stayed unmatched. The chain's CDR3 is CATSARTGGETQYF. DNA of the CDR3: TGTGCCACCAGCGCACGGACAGGGGGAGAGACCCAGTACTTC.

This chain uses TRBV7-2 with TRBJ1-2; 9 positions agree with TRBD1. V trimming: 5 bases; J trimming: 4 bases; junction bases outside the gene matches: 11. The CDR3 is 16 amino acids. Germline CDR1 and CDR2: SGHTA and FQGNSA. The CDR3 DNA follows: TGTGCCAGCAGCCCTTATCCGGGACAGGGAGTCTATGGCTACACCTTC. It specifies CASSPYPGQGVYGYTF.

The chain recombines TRBV28 with TRBJ2-2, with D perhaps matching TRBD1 (6 bases). The CDR3 runs to 13 residues. With 7 bases removed from V and 2 bases from J, the gap between germline ends came to 8 bases. Germline assignment: CDR1 MDHEN and CDR2 SYDVKM. CDR3 sequence: CASMTGNTGELFF. CDR3 sequence (DNA): TGTGCCAGCATGACAGGAAACACCGGGGAGCTGTTTTTT. The full variable domain, with the rest looked up from reference TRBV28 and TRBJ2-2, is DVKVTQSSRYLVKRTGEKVFLECVQDMDHENMFWYRQDPGLGLRLIYFSYDVKMKEKGDIPEGYSVSREKKERFSLILESASTNQTSMYLCASMTGNTGELFFGEGSRLTVL.

CDR3 DNA: TGTGCCGTGGGGCCCGGGGAGCTGTTTTTT. Protein product: CAVGPGELFF. The chain links TRBV2 to TRBJ2-2, with a possible D match to TRBD1 (5 bases). Trimming stripped 11 bases from V and 6 bases from J, with 7 bases between. This CDR3 is built from 10 residues. CDR1 and CDR2 (germline): SNHLY, FYNNEI.

This clone showed up just once. The chain combines TRBV7-8 with TRBJ1-2; TRBD1 aligns across 7 bases. Germline trimming cut 3 bases from V and 4 bases from J; bases unmatched to any gene: 23. The germline V gene encodes CDR1 SGHVS and CDR2 FQNEAQ. CDR3 length equals 20 residues. CDR3 nucleotides: TGTGCCAGCAGCTTCCGACCGGGACAGCAGCGAAAAGGGCATCTCTATGGCTACACCTTC. It translates to CASSFRPGQQRKGHLYGYTF.

Concerning this clone itself: Germline is not matched at one junction end, which may reflect a read error. This chain links TRBV18 with TRBJ2-6, with TRBD1 identical over 11 bases. Germline V gene data show CDR1 as KGHSH and CDR2 as LQKENI. The CDR3 is 20 amino acids. CDR3 in amino acids: CASSPKPGQGALSGANVLTF. Here the CDR3 DNA reads TGTGCCAGCTCACCAAAACCCGGACAGGGGGCGCTTTCTGGGGCCAACGTGCTGACTTTC.

The chain has TRBV2 and TRBJ2-7; 7 bases are shared with TRBD2. CDR3 length: 12 residues. J lost 6 bases, V lost 11 bases, and 10 bases had no gene match. The germline V gene encodes CDR1 SNHLY and CDR2 FYNNEI. CDR3: CAYGGTFGEQYF. The CDR3 region has the DNA TGTGCCTACGGGGGGACTTTCGGCGAGCAGTACTTC.

This sequence joins TRBV7-2 and TRBJ2-1, with D perhaps TRBD2 (7 bases). Germline values: CDR1 SGHTA, CDR2 FQGNSA. V lost 1 base and J lost 4, with 11 bases in between. CDR3 length equals 15 residues. The CDR3 is CASSLEGGGYNEQFF. The CDR3 coding sequence is TGTGCCAGCAGCTTAGAGGGGGGAGGGTACAATGAGCAGTTCTTC.

This chain connects TRBV7-2 to TRBJ2-1; TRBD1 matches at 7 bases. Per germline, CDR1 SGHTA and CDR2 FQGNSA. The CDR3 covers 17 residues. Losses at the gene ends were 5 bases for V and 9 bases for J; bases not matched to a gene: 19. CDR3 residues: CASSLRLGAQGNTEQFF. CDR3 coding DNA: TGTGCCAGCAGCCTACGGTTGGGGGCACAGGGGAACACTGAGCAGTTCTTC.

The V call is TRBV7-2, the J call TRBJ1-6, with TRBD1 as a possible D gene (6 bases). Per the germline V gene, CDR1 is SGHTA and CDR2 is FQGNSA. The CDR3 is 16 amino acids. V dropped 1 base and J dropped 4 bases, with 11 bases sitting between them. CDR3 sequence reads: CASSLGVDSYNSPLHF. As DNA, the CDR3 is TGTGCCAGCAGCTTAGGTGTGGACAGTTATAATTCACCCCTCCACTTT.

The V gene is TRBV18, the J gene TRBJ1-1, with D possibly TRBD1 on 5 matching bases. V gave up 10 bases and J gave up 0 bases, with 15 bases separating them. Germline V gene lookup returns CDR1 KGHSH and CDR2 LQKENI. The CDR3 length is 14 residues. CDR3 coding DNA: TGTGCCAACCTCAGGGATTCCATGAACACTGAAGCTTTCTTT. Protein sequence: CANLRDSMNTEAFF.

The V call is TRBV4-1, the J call TRBJ1-1; 7 bases are shared with TRBD1. The germline CDR1 and CDR2 sequences are MGHRA and YSYEKL. The length of the CDR3 is 15 residues. The junction had 6 bases not matched to a gene; V was cut back by 0 bases and J by 5 bases. The CDR3 coding sequence is TGCGCCAGCAGCCAAGATGAGGGGGCGAGGACTGAAGCTTTCTTT. It codes for CASSQDEGARTEAFF.

This clone is medium-sized. The chain carries TRBV6-4 and TRBJ2-2; TRBD2 matches at 8 bases. The J segment lost 4 bases and the V segment lost 2 bases, leaving 0 bases of the junction unmatched. Germline V CDR1 and CDR2: MRHNA, SNTAGT. CDR3 length: 14 residues. The CDR3 DNA is TGTGCCAGCAGTGACGGGACTAGCACCGGGGAGCTGTTTTTT. It translates to CASSDGTSTGELFF.

The rearrangement uses TRBV6-1 and TRBJ1-6; 9 bases fit TRBD1. This CDR3 is 17 amino acids long. Germline assignment: CDR1 MNHNS and CDR2 SASEGT. After removal of 3 bases from V and 5 bases from J, the junction contained 8 bases not matched to a gene. The CDR3 DNA is TGTGCCAGCAGTGACCCCGGGACAGGGATGCATAATTCACCCCTCCACTTT. This gives the protein CASSDPGTGMHNSPLHF.

This chain uses TRBV23-1 with TRBJ2-2; D is perhaps TRBD1 (5 bases). TRBV23-1 is placed among ORFs of uncertain function. This CDR3 comprises 13 residues. Trimming pared 9 bases from V and 5 bases from J, leaving 13 bases between. The chain's CDR3 is CARSTEKTGELFF. The CDR3 DNA follows: TGCGCCAGGTCGACAGAGAAAACCGGGGAGCTGTTTTTT.

This rearrangement joins TRBV7-3 to TRBJ2-7, with D unclear. This CDR3 region has 13 residues. V lost 6 bases and J lost 6, with 15 bases in between. CDR1 and CDR2 (germline): SGHTA, FQGTGA. The CDR3 loop reads CASSATPELEQYF. As DNA, the CDR3 is TGTGCCAGCAGTGCGACACCCGAGCTCGAGCAGTACTTC.

The V and J genes are TRBV4-2 and TRBJ1-4, with TRBD1 as a possible D gene (6 bases). The ends were cut back, 3 bases at V and 0 bases at J, with 11 bases in the middle. The CDR3 consists of 16 residues. CDR1 is LGHNA, CDR2 YNFKEQ, per germline. The CDR3 DNA sequence: TGTGCCAGCAGCCACCGCGAGGGGGCAACTAATGAAAAACTGTTTTTT. This sequence encodes CASSHREGATNEKLFF.

The rearrangement joins TRBV3-1 (or the pseudogene TRBV3-2) to TRBJ1-6, with D possibly being TRBD1 (6 bases). This CDR3 comprises 14 residues. The ends were cut back, 2 bases at V and 8 bases at J, with 10 bases in the middle. The germline V gene encodes CDR1 LGHDT and CDR2 YNNKEL (reference sequence). The CDR3 nucleotides are TGTGCCAGCAGCCAAACAGGGTGGGATTCACCCCTCCACTTT. This encodes CASSQTGWDSPLHF.